These 19 T cell receptor beta chains originate from one sample sequenced in a study of blood T cell repertoires in COVID-19. Sequencing was performed with immunoSEQ multiplex PCR; in TCRdb, only in-frame clones are kept and a portion is missing. The sample records 300,000 to 450,000 clones, 87% being singletons. The material sequenced was PBMCs or T cells enriched from blood (not recorded which). The origin of the receptors is a woman in her twenties or thirties who had recovered from COVID-19.

The chain is built from TRBV20-1 and TRBJ1-4; D gene uncertain. The germline CDR1 and CDR2 sequences are DFQATT and SNEGSKA (reference sequence). This CDR3 contains 17 residues. The germline V and J ends were trimmed by 3 bases and 4 bases, with 21 bases remaining between them. The CDR3 nucleotides are TGCAGTGCTAGTATCGGCAGAGGGAACCCCCTTAATGAAAAACTGTTTTTT. This sequence encodes CSASIGRGNPLNEKLFF.

This clone showed up just once. The gene calls are TRBV3-1 (or the pseudogene TRBV3-2) and TRBJ1-1, with D possibly matching TRBD1 (5 bases). V lost 4 bases to trimming and J lost 1 base, with 13 bases between them. Germline values: CDR1 LGHDT, CDR2 YNNKEL (reference sequence). This CDR3 comprises 15 residues. CDR3 amino acids: CASSPPGVRNTEAFF. Written as DNA, the CDR3 is TGTGCCAGCAGCCCACCGGGGGTGAGGAACACTGAAGCTTTCTTT.

The V call is TRBV24-1, the J call TRBJ2-5, with D unclear. This CDR3 is 12 amino acids long. V was shortened by 6 bases and J by 2 bases, with 6 bases between the two germline ends. The germline gives CDR1 KGHDR, CDR2 SFDVKD. CDR3 sequence (DNA): TGTGCCACCAGTTTCGGGCAAGAGACCCAGTACTTC. It yields the protein CATSFGQETQYF.

DNA for the CDR3: TGCGCCAGCAGCCCGGGGACTAGCGGGGGGGCCTGGGATGAGCAGTTCTTC. Encoded protein: CASSPGTSGGAWDEQFF. The chain recombines TRBV5-1 with TRBJ2-1; 16 nucleotides agree with TRBD2. Germline V lookup: CDR1 SGHRS, CDR2 YFSETQ. Trimming cost V 4 bases and J 8 bases; bases outside gene matches: 9. This CDR3 spans 17 amino acids.

V usage is TRBV18 and J usage is TRBJ2-1; D perhaps matches TRBD2 (6 bases). Trimming removed 3 bases at V and 4 bases at J, with 13 bases between. There are 15 residues in the CDR3. Germline values: CDR1 KGHSH, CDR2 LQKENI. The CDR3 DNA follows: TGTGCCAGCTCACCCAGGCTCGGGGGATACAATGAGCAGTTCTTC. Its translation: CASSPRLGGYNEQFF.

The chain joins TRBV27 to TRBJ1-2, with D unclear. Germline CDR1 MNHEY, CDR2 SMNVEV (reference sequence). The length of the CDR3 is 14 residues. Trimming removed 7 bases at V and 2 bases at J, with 14 bases between. CDR3 sequence reads: CASKNPGSNYGYTF. Written as DNA, the CDR3 is TGTGCCAGCAAAAACCCCGGGTCCAACTATGGCTACACCTTC.

V gene TRBV3-1 (or the pseudogene TRBV3-2) combines with J gene TRBJ1-6; tentative D call: TRBD1 (5 bases). Trimming removed 0 bases at V and 7 bases at J, with 16 bases between. Germline V gene lookup returns CDR1 LGHDT and CDR2 YNNKEL (reference sequence). This CDR3 contains 17 residues. The CDR3 here is CASSQDQSWGHNSPLHF. The CDR3 nucleotides read TGTGCCAGCAGCCAAGATCAGAGCTGGGGCCACAATTCACCCCTCCACTTT.

V and J are TRBV21-1 and TRBJ1-2; the table assigns TRBD1, which was not confirmed against the DNA. TRBV21-1 is a pseudogene segment. The CDR3 has 14 residues. Written as DNA, the CDR3 is TGTGCCAGCAGCGCGCGGGACAGGGACTATGGCTACACCTTC. It encodes CASSARDRDYGYTF.

This chain joins TRBV18 and TRBJ2-7; D perhaps matches TRBD1 (7 bases). CDR3 length: 17 amino acids. The V gene's germline CDR1 is KGHSH and CDR2 LQKENI. V lost 1 base and J 1 base, leaving 17 bases between the germline ends. CDR3 DNA sequence: TGTGCCAGCTCACCACGCCGGTCGACAGGGACTTCCTACGAGCAGTACTTC. Encoded protein: CASSPRRSTGTSYEQYF.

The chain couples TRBV4-1 to TRBJ2-7; a possible D gene is TRBD1 (5 bases). Trimming removed 0 bases at V and 1 base at J, with 16 bases between. The CDR3 spans 17 residues. Germline-derived CDR1 and CDR2 are MGHRA and YSYEKL. This chain's CDR3 is CASSQEPRQKPSYEQYF. The CDR3 nucleotides read TGCGCCAGCAGCCAAGAACCGCGACAGAAACCTTCCTACGAGCAGTACTTC.

The rearrangement links TRBV28 to TRBJ1-4; no reliable D call. Germline V gives CDR1 MDHEN, CDR2 SYDVKM. V lost 7 bases and J lost 11, with 11 bases in between. This CDR3 contains 11 residues. In nucleotides, the CDR3 is TGTGCCAGCACCACTCGAGGGAAACTGTTTTTT. Protein product: CASTTRGKLFF.

The chain links TRBV27 to TRBJ1-1; TRBD1 matches 10 bases. The length of the CDR3 is 14 residues. Trimming took 5 bases from V and 4 from J; bases not matched to a gene: 4. Looked up from germline, CDR1 is MNHEY and CDR2 is SMNVEV (reference sequence). CDR3 coding DNA: TGTGCCAGCAGTCCCCGACAGGGGGCCACTGAAGCTTTCTTT. Translation: CASSPRQGATEAFF.

The chain is built from TRBV11-2 and TRBJ2-5; 10 nucleotides match TRBD1. The V gene end was trimmed by 3 bases and the J gene end by 2 bases; junction bases not matched to a gene: 15. Germline V lookup: CDR1 SGHAT, CDR2 FQNNGV. The CDR3 runs to 19 residues. This chain's CDR3 is CASSFAPRGQGTPQETQYF. CDR3 DNA sequence: TGTGCCAGCAGCTTCGCCCCGAGGGGACAGGGGACACCACAAGAGACCCAGTACTTC.

V gene TRBV19 combines with J gene TRBJ1-2, with TRBD1 matching over 8 bases. The CDR3 is made up of 13 amino acids. Trimming removed 4 bases from V and 3 bases from J; junction bases left unmatched: 1. Germline V gene lookup returns CDR1 LNHDA and CDR2 SQIVND (reference sequence). The CDR3 spells CASSRQGHYGYTF. Written as DNA, the CDR3 is TGTGCCAGTAGTAGACAGGGGCACTATGGCTACACCTTC. The whole variable domain, filled in from reference TRBV19 and TRBJ1-2, reads DGGITQSPKYLFRKEGQNVTLSCEQNLNHDAMYWYRQDPGQGLRLIYYSQIVNDFQKGDIAEGYSVSREKKESFPLTVTSAQKNPTAFYLCASSRQGHYGYTFGSGTRLTVV.

This chain uses TRBV30 with TRBJ1-6; TRBD1 matches 7 bases. V dropped 5 bases and J dropped 9; count of bases not matched to a gene: 7. Germline CDR1 GTSNPN, CDR2 SVGIG (reference sequence). This CDR3 is 13 amino acids long. CDR3 residues: CAWVEQGVSPLHF. The CDR3 DNA is TGTGCCTGGGTAGAGCAGGGGGTTTCACCCCTCCACTTT.

This chain connects TRBV29-1 to TRBJ2-3, with TRBD1 identical over 7 bases. Germline CDR1 SQVTM, CDR2 ANQGSEA. J lost 3 bases, V lost 4 bases, and 7 bases had no gene match. This CDR3 has 14 amino acids. The CDR3 DNA reads TGCAGCGTTGTAGGGGGCGAACGAACAGATACGCAGTATTTT. Translation gives CSVVGGERTDTQYF.

This chain uses TRBV5-1 with TRBJ2-7; tentatively, D is TRBD1 (6 bases). This CDR3 is built from 13 residues. V lost 0 bases and J 6 bases, leaving 10 bases between the germline ends. The germline V gene has CDR1 SGHRS and CDR2 YFSETQ. CDR3 protein: CASSLGQASEQYF. The CDR3 DNA reads as TGCGCCAGCAGCTTGGGACAGGCCTCCGAGCAGTACTTC.

V and J are TRBV19 and TRBJ2-2; TRBD1 agrees at 10 bases. The CDR3 contains 17 residues. Looked up from germline, CDR1 is LNHDA and CDR2 is SQIVND (reference sequence). The V and J ends lost 7 bases and 1 base, in that order; junction bases with no gene match: 9. CDR3 sequence (DNA): TGTGCCAGTACTCCCGGGACAGGGGTCGGGAACACCGGGGAGCTGTTTTTT. Encoded protein: CASTPGTGVGNTGELFF.

The chain uses TRBV11-2 and TRBJ2-3, with a possible D match to TRBD2 (6 bases). CDR1 and CDR2 (germline): SGHAT, FQNNGV. Deletions cut 6 bases from V and 4 bases from J, with 14 bases between. This CDR3 spans 14 amino acids. The DNA of the CDR3 is TGTGCCAGCAGACCCCGGGGGTACTCAGATACGCAGTATTTT. Encoded protein: CASRPRGYSDTQYF.